This TCR beta chain derives from a study of CD8 T cells in ankylosing spondylitis. MiXCR was run by TCRdb on the 5' RACE reads, yielding one entry per CDR3 protein. The sample includes 450,000 to 550,000 distinct CDR3 sequences, about 5% of them seen just once. The CDR3 runs to 13 residues. Germline V lookup: CDR1 MNHEY, CDR2 SVGEGT. V gave up 6 bases and J gave up 3 bases, with 9 bases separating them. This clonotype was recorded many times. Antigen: not known. Findings of the study overall: From matched ankylosing spondylitis synovial fluid, disease-linked clones were reportedly recovered at significantly enriched levels. What appeared characteristic of ankylosing spondylitis blood was a TCR beta motif of under 10 highly homologous variants. Earlier literature documents some of the motif variants in reactive arthritis synovial fluid and blood.

Sample: blood, either unsorted or a sorted T cell fraction (not recorded which). The TCR sequence derives from a male donor with ankylosing spondylitis. The chain combines TRBV6-2 or TRBV6-3 with TRBJ1-5; no reliable D call. CDR3 DNA: TGTGCCAGCAGGCCCACCTTCAATCAGCCCCAGCATTTT. Residues: CASRPTFNQPQHF.